These 18 T cell receptor beta chains were sequenced from one sample in a study of shared clonotypes between healthy human individuals. It was CD45RO-negative cells, positively selected for CCR7, that made up naive CD8 cells, with terminally differentiated effector memory CD45RA+ cells excluded. This table comes from immunoSEQ multiplex PCR, and its TCRdb copy is limited to in-frame clones, with some not included. The sample consists of 450,000 to 700,000 clones, less than 97% of them appearing once. Specimen: naive CD8+ T cells sorted from blood. All receptors come from a woman in her 30s in good health.

The V gene is TRBV29-1, the J gene TRBJ1-2, with 8 nucleotides matching TRBD1. CDR1 is SQVTM and CDR2 is ANQGSEA in the germline V gene. Losses at the gene ends were 0 bases for V and 4 bases for J; bases not matched to a gene: 7. This CDR3 is built from 15 residues. The CDR3 nucleotides read TGCAGCGTTGAAGATCCGCGACAGGGGAGCTATGGCTACACCTTC. Its protein product is CSVEDPRQGSYGYTF.

This CDR3 reads CASSEVGAGGANVLTF. For the CDR3, the DNA is TGTGCCAGCAGTGAAGTGGGGGCTGGTGGGGCCAACGTCCTGACTTTC. This rearrangement joins TRBV2 to TRBJ2-6, with D perhaps TRBD1 (6 bases). This CDR3 contains 16 residues. CDR1 is SNHLY, CDR2 FYNNEI, per germline. V was cut by 1 base and J by 3 bases, with 10 bases left in between.

The gene calls are TRBV5-1 and TRBJ1-1; TRBD1 aligns across 7 bases. The CDR3 is made up of 17 amino acids. V trimming: 4 bases; J trimming: 0 bases; junction bases outside the gene matches: 12. The germline V gene encodes CDR1 SGHRS and CDR2 YFSETQ. CDR3 residues: CASSPLSMTGMNTEAFF. CDR3 nucleotides: TGCGCCAGCAGCCCGCTCTCAATGACAGGGATGAACACTGAAGCTTTCTTT.

The chain uses TRBV27 and TRBJ2-1; D possibly corresponds to TRBD2 (7 bases). The germline V gene encodes CDR1 MNHEY and CDR2 SMNVEV (reference sequence). V shed 8 bases and J shed 8 bases, with 19 bases lying between them. The CDR3 contains 14 residues. The CDR3 DNA follows: TGTGCCAGCTCTTGGCGGGGGCCGACGGATGAGCAGTTCTTC. It translates to CASSWRGPTDEQFF.

The rearrangement links TRBV27 to TRBJ2-3; weak D call: TRBD1 (5 bases). Germline lookup yields CDR1 MNHEY and CDR2 SMNVEV (reference sequence). Trimming removed 8 bases at V and 8 bases at J, with 20 bases between. This CDR3 is 14 amino acids long. The CDR3 DNA follows: TGTGCCAGCGGAAGGGGCGTCGCACCATCTACGCAGTATTTT. It is translated as CASGRGVAPSTQYF.

This clone was seen once. The CDR3 sequence is CASSDRILAGTNTGELFF. The CDR3 region has the DNA TGTGCCAGCAGTGATAGGATCCTAGCGGGAACGAACACCGGGGAGCTGTTTTTT. V is TRBV25-1 and J is TRBJ2-2, with 9 positions matching TRBD2. The CDR3 totals 18 residues. Germline V CDR1 and CDR2: MGHDK, SYGVNS. With 3 bases clipped from V and 0 bases from J, the junction kept 8 bases outside the gene matches.

The CDR3 reads CASSQADSTDTQYF. In DNA form, the CDR3 reads TGTGCCAGCAGTCAAGCGGATAGCACAGATACGCAGTATTTT. V and J are TRBV28 and TRBJ2-3; possibly TRBD2 for D (5 bases). Germline CDR1 MDHEN, CDR2 SYDVKM. The CDR3 runs to 14 residues. The V end lost 5 bases, the J end lost 0 bases, and 9 bases lay between the germline ends.

The rearrangement uses TRBV27 and TRBJ2-6; unclear D gene. Deletions cut 3 bases from V and 0 bases from J, with 3 bases between. CDR1 is MNHEY and CDR2 is SMNVEV in the germline V gene (reference sequence). This CDR3 is built from 14 residues. CDR3 DNA: TGTGCCAGCAGTTTCAGCTCTGGGGCCAACGTCCTGACTTTC. It is translated as CASSFSSGANVLTF.

The genes are TRBV30 and TRBJ1-2; D unresolved. The CDR3 runs to 13 residues. V lost 5 bases, J lost 6 bases, and 16 bases lay in between. Germline V gene sequence: CDR1 GTSNPN, CDR2 SVGIG (reference sequence). CDR3 sequence reads: CAWDLGPADGYTF. The CDR3 DNA reads TGTGCCTGGGACCTGGGCCCGGCAGATGGCTACACCTTC.

The rearrangement joins TRBV15 to TRBJ1-3; D not certain. The CDR3 length is 14 residues. Germline CDR1 LNHNV, CDR2 YYDKDF (reference sequence). Trimming removed 0 bases at V and 0 bases at J, with 3 bases between. DNA for the CDR3: TGTGCCACCAGCAGAGAAACCTCTGGAAACACCATATATTTT. Protein product: CATSRETSGNTIYF. Based on the CDR3 plus reference TRBV15 and TRBJ1-3, the full variable domain is DAMVIQNPRYQVTQFGKPVTLSCSQTLNHNVMYWYQQKSSQAPKLLFHYYDKDFNNEADTPDNFQSRRPNTSFCFLDIRSPGLGDTAMYLCATSRETSGNTIYFGEGSWLTVV.

V gene TRBV27 combines with J gene TRBJ2-1; 13 bases match TRBD2. Germline lookup yields CDR1 MNHEY and CDR2 SMNVEV (reference sequence). The CDR3 loop spans 18 amino acids. The J segment lost 6 bases and the V segment lost 4 bases, leaving 12 bases of the junction unmatched. The CDR3 nucleotides read TGTGCCAGCAGTTCTCCCCTCTTACTAGCGGGAGGGGGCAATGAGCAGTTCTTC. It translates to CASSSPLLLAGGGNEQFF.

V usage is TRBV5-1 and J usage is TRBJ1-1, with a tentative D call TRBD1 (6 bases). The CDR3 is 14 amino acids. Germline loops: CDR1 SGHRS, CDR2 YFSETQ. V was pared by 4 bases and J by 1 base, with 11 bases between. The CDR3 bases are TGCGCCAGCAGCCATACAGGGTCGAACACTGAAGCTTTCTTT. Translated: CASSHTGSNTEAFF.

The J gene is TRBJ2-1, the V gene TRBV2, with 9 bases lining up with TRBD2. Germline V CDR1 and CDR2: SNHLY, FYNNEI. There are 17 residues in the CDR3. The ends lost 0 bases at V and 7 bases at J; junction bases unmatched: 10. This CDR3 reads CASSEASGGRAWNEQFF. In DNA, the CDR3 is TGTGCCAGCAGTGAAGCGTCAGGCGGGAGGGCCTGGAATGAGCAGTTCTTC.

V usage is TRBV28 and J usage is TRBJ1-1; D is uncertain. Germline CDR1 is MDHEN and CDR2 is SYDVKM. There are 14 residues in the CDR3. Trimming cost V 1 base and J 3 bases, with 9 bases left between them. In DNA, the CDR3 is TGTGCCAGCAGTTTATTGGGAGGCGACACTGAAGCTTTCTTT. Its translation: CASSLLGGDTEAFF.

The chain couples TRBV21-1 to TRBJ2-5; the table names TRBD1, a call not compared with the DNA. TRBV21-1 counts as a pseudogene. The CDR3 spans 12 residues. CDR3 loop: CASRGYQETQYF. In DNA, the CDR3 is TGTGCCAGCAGGGGCTACCAAGAGACCCAGTACTTC.

A single count supports this clone. This chain connects TRBV6-1 to TRBJ2-1, with a weak D call TRBD1 (5 bases). Germline assignment: CDR1 MNHNS and CDR2 SASEGT. V was clipped by 7 bases and J by 13 bases, with 23 bases between them. The CDR3 is 14 amino acids. The CDR3 reads CASTQSKGQPSQFF. CDR3 nucleotides: TGTGCCAGCACGCAATCGAAGGGGCAACCCAGCCAGTTCTTC.

The chain's CDR3 is CSASKETQYF. Here the CDR3 DNA reads TGCAGTGCATCCAAGGAGACCCAGTACTTC. The chain joins TRBV20-1 to TRBJ2-5; D not certain. There are 10 residues in the CDR3. V lost 6 bases to trimming and J lost 5 bases, with 7 bases between them. Germline values: CDR1 DFQATT, CDR2 SNEGSKA (reference sequence).

This rearrangement joins TRBV9 to TRBJ2-7, with TRBD1 as a possible D gene (5 bases). The germline gives CDR1 SGDLS, CDR2 YYNGEE. There are 15 residues in the CDR3. V dropped 0 bases and J dropped 3 bases, with 13 bases sitting between them. The CDR3 here is CASSVEVGEHYEQYF. DNA for the CDR3: TGTGCCAGCAGCGTAGAGGTAGGGGAACACTACGAGCAGTACTTC. The variable domain in full, with the rest retrieved from reference TRBV9 and TRBJ2-7, is DSGVTQTPKHLITATGQRVTLRCSPRSGDLSVYWYQQSLDQGLQFLIQYYNGEERAKGNILERFSAQQFPDLHSELNLSSLELGDSALYFCASSVEVGEHYEQYFGPGTRLTVT.